This record concerns one TCR beta chain sequence. The antigen is not known. From germline, CDR1 is SGHTA and CDR2 FQGTGA. V was pared by 4 bases and J by 4 bases, with 12 bases of the junction left unmatched. This CDR3 comprises 18 residues. Libraries were prepared by immunoSEQ multiplex PCR; TCRdb keeps only in-frame clonotypes and omits some of them. The table shows over 95,000 clones, with just over 90% occurring only once. This record belongs to a study of T cell responses to AZD1222 COVID-19 vaccine. General study results and limits: Without day 14 samples, only post-peak T cell repertoires were studied.

The receptor was derived from an adult in good health. This specimen consisted of peripheral blood, obtained on day 0 of AZD1222 vaccination. The rearrangement links TRBV7-3 to TRBJ2-1; the match to TRBD2 covers 11 bases. The CDR3 loop reads CASSSVPGTSGLYNEQFF. The DNA for the CDR3 is TGTGCCAGCAGCTCGGTCCCCGGGACTAGCGGCCTTTACAATGAGCAGTTCTTC.